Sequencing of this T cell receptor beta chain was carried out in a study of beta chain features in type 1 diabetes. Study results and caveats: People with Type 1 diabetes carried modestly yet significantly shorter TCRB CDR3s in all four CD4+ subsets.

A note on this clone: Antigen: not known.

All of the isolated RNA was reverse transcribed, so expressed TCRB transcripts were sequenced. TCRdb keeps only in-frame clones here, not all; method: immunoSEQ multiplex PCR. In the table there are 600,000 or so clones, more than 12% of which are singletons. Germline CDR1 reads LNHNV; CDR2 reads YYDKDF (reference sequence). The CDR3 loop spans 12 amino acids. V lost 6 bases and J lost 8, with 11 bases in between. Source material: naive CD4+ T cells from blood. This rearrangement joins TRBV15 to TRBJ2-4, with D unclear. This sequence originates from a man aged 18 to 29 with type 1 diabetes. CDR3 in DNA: TGTGCCACCAGTAGGAATCGGGACATTCAGTACTTC. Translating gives CATSRNRDIQYF.